This T cell receptor beta chain came from a study of CD8 T cells in Susac syndrome. Sequencing of TCR beta covered CD8+ and CD4+ T cells obtained from blood. Random hexamers were used to reverse transcribe the RNA input (roughly 0.5 to 1 ug). Each CDR3 protein is one row after TCRdb ran MiXCR on the immunoSEQ multiplex PCR reads. The sample holds 70,000 to 85,000 distinct CDR3 sequences, 96% seen once. The origin of this receptor is a human donor with Susac syndrome. The source material was CD8+ T cells from PBMCs.

The CDR3 DNA sequence: TGTGCCAGCAGTTACGCTTTCTCCTACGAGCAGTACTTC. Encoded protein: CASSYAFSYEQYF. The rearrangement links TRBV6-2 or TRBV6-3 to TRBJ2-7; D gene unclear. Per the germline V gene, CDR1 is MNHEY and CDR2 is SVGEGT. V was pared by 2 bases and J by 0 bases, with 5 bases between. The CDR3 is 13 residues long.